Listed below are T cell receptor beta chains from one sample, sequenced in a study of blood T cell repertoires in COVID-19. Data came from immunoSEQ multiplex PCR; TCRdb stores just in-frame clones and leaves some out. The sample lists some 460,000 clones, roughly 85% occurring once. Specimen: PBMCs or T cells enriched from blood (not recorded which). The source is a young woman with acute COVID-19. Both conserved end residues are part of each CDR3. D genes are given only for firm matches. Only part of the rows carry a size: once, few, many, or a class if the clone is expanded.

abundance: NA; j_gene: TRBJ2-7; v_gene: TRBV6-2/TRBV6-3; d_gene: TRBD2; CDR3nt: TGTGCCAGCAGTGGGCTAGCGGGGGGGCGCGAGCAGTACTTC; CDR3aa: CASSGLAGGREQYF
abundance: once; j_gene: TRBJ2-1; v_gene: TRBV3-1/TRBV3-2; d_gene: NA; CDR3nt: TGTGCCAGCAGTCGCCCGGGACATAACTACAATGAGCAGTTCTTC; CDR3aa: CASSRPGHNYNEQFF
abundance: NA; j_gene: TRBJ2-5; v_gene: TRBV29-1; d_gene: NA; CDR3nt: TGCAGCGTTCTTGGGCGAGAGACCCAGTACTTC; CDR3aa: CSVLGRETQYF
abundance: many; j_gene: TRBJ2-5; v_gene: TRBV3-1/TRBV3-2; d_gene: TRBD2; CDR3nt: TGTGCCAGCAGCCAAGCTAGCGGGGGGGCGGAGACCCAGTACTTC; CDR3aa: CASSQASGGAETQYF
abundance: NA; j_gene: TRBJ1-1; v_gene: TRBV5-5; d_gene: NA; CDR3nt: TGTGCCAGCAGCCGAGGGTCAAACACTGAAGCTTTCTTT; CDR3aa: CASSRGSNTEAFF
abundance: NA; j_gene: TRBJ1-1; v_gene: TRBV19; d_gene: TRBD1; CDR3nt: TGTGCCAGTAGTTTACAGGGGGCCCGGACTGAAGCTTTCTTT; CDR3aa: CASSLQGARTEAFF
abundance: many; j_gene: TRBJ1-6; v_gene: TRBV11-2; d_gene: TRBD1; CDR3nt: TGTGCCAGCGGGGGACAGGTGGGCTCCTATAATTCACCCCTCCACTTT; CDR3aa: CASGGQVGSYNSPLHF
abundance: few; j_gene: TRBJ1-5; v_gene: TRBV28; d_gene: NA; CDR3nt: TGTGCCAGCAGTTTCCTTCGCAGGGCGGGACAGCCCCAGCATTTT; CDR3aa: CASSFLRRAGQPQHF
abundance: NA; j_gene: TRBJ2-3; v_gene: TRBV29-1; d_gene: NA; CDR3nt: TGCAGCGTTGATGCGGATAGGGGTTCAGATACGCAGTATTTT; CDR3aa: CSVDADRGSDTQYF
abundance: NA; j_gene: TRBJ1-1; v_gene: TRBV18; d_gene: NA; CDR3nt: TGTGCCAGCTCACCGGGCCGCCACACTGAAGCTTTCTTT; CDR3aa: CASSPGRHTEAFF
abundance: NA; j_gene: TRBJ2-1; v_gene: TRBV7-9; d_gene: TRBD2; CDR3nt: TGTGCCAGCAGCGGCACTAGCGGTTACAATGAGCAGTTCTTC; CDR3aa: CASSGTSGYNEQFF
abundance: NA; j_gene: TRBJ2-3; v_gene: TRBV28; d_gene: TRBD2; CDR3nt: TGTGCCAGCAGTTCGCCCGCCGCGGGAGCAAGCCACGCGTTAAATACGCAGTATTTT; CDR3aa: CASSSPAAGASHALNTQYF
abundance: NA; j_gene: TRBJ2-1; v_gene: TRBV5-5; d_gene: NA; CDR3nt: TGTGCCAGCAGCTTGGGGTCGAGCTCCTACAATGAGCAGTTCTTC; CDR3aa: CASSLGSSSYNEQFF
abundance: NA; j_gene: TRBJ2-5; v_gene: TRBV11-3; d_gene: NA; CDR3nt: TGTGCCAGCAGCTCCGACCGCTACAGTAACCAAGAGACCCAGTACTTC; CDR3aa: CASSSDRYSNQETQYF
abundance: NA; j_gene: TRBJ2-7; v_gene: TRBV12-3/TRBV12-4; d_gene: NA; CDR3nt: TGTGCCAGCAGTTCGACTATCTACGAGCAGTACTTC; CDR3aa: CASSSTIYEQYF